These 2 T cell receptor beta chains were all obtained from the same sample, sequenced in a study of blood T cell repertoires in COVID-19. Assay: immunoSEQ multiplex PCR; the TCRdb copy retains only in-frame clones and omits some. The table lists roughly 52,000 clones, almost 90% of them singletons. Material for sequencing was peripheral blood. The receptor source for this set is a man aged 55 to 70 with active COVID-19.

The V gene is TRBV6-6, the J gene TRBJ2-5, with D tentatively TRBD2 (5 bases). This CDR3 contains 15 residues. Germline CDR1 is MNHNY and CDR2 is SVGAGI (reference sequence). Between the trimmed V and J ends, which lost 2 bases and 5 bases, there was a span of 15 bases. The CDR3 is CASSYGWESAETQYF. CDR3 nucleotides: TGTGCCAGCAGTTACGGGTGGGAGTCGGCTGAGACCCAGTACTTC.

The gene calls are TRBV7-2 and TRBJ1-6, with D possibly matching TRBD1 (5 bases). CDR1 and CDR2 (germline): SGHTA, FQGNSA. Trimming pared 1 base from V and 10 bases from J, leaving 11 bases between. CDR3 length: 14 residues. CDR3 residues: CASSLGGSRSPLHF. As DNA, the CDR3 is TGTGCCAGCAGCTTAGGGGGCAGCAGGTCACCCCTCCACTTT.